The clone carrying this T cell receptor beta chain was observed at least ten times. Its specificity is unknown. The germline V gene encodes CDR1 KGHDR and CDR2 SFDVKD. Germline trimming cut 4 bases from V and 1 base from J; bases unmatched to any gene: 4. The CDR3 contains 15 residues. This sample is part of a study of human T cells and chemical hapten exposure. One entry per CDR3 protein, called by TCRdb with MiXCR from the RACE reads. The data contain about 30,000 distinct CDR3 sequences, 5.5% to 6.5% of them singletons. Findings and caveats of the study: Once DPC sensitization occurred, TCRs above 1 in 1000 frequency showed no change. Healthy people's immune response may differ from that of the donors, who had alopecia.

The time point was: patch test 3, about 24 weeks after DPC sensitization. Indicated treatment: therapeutic diphenylcyclopropenone sensitization with weekly scalp DPC. V usage is TRBV24-1 and J usage is TRBJ1-1; 8 positions match TRBD1. The sequenced sample was whole blood, obtained in connection with sensitization to the hapten diphenylcyclopropenone (DPC). The sequence was obtained from a man aged 30 to 39 with alopecia areata. Some clones in this sample may be carry-over from other donors' samples. CDR3 sequence: CATSDTQGGNTEAFF. CDR3 bases: TGTGCCACCAGTGACACACAGGGGGGGAACACTGAAGCTTTCTTT.